The 2 T cell receptor beta chains below all came from one sample that was sequenced in a study of T-cell reconstitution after alpha-beta-depleted transplantation in children. TCRbeta library construction was performed incorporating unique molecular identifiers. TCRdb redid the calling of the PCR reads with MiXCR, one entry per CDR3 protein. Altogether about 980,000 distinct CDR3 sequences are present, about 31% being singletons, with the ten largest covering approximately 30%. Sequencing was performed on PBMCs, mostly from graft donor cells, taken 360 days after TCRalphabeta/CD19-depleted stem cell transplant. These receptors were taken from a boy under two years old who had a stem cell transplant for SCID, so the T cells may come from the graft donor.

In this sample, this clonotype turned up many times. The chain links TRBV7-9 to TRBJ1-1; D not resolved. The CDR3 runs 14 residues. V dropped 3 bases and J dropped 0 bases, with 8 bases sitting between them. Germline V gene sequence: CDR1 SEHNR, CDR2 FQNEAQ (reference sequence). CDR3: CASSLEVMNTEAFF. CDR3 coding DNA: TGTGCCAGCAGCTTGGAGGTCATGAACACTGAAGCTTTCTTT.

This clonotype was seen more than once but under ten times. The J gene is TRBJ1-6, the V gene TRBV7-8; 9 bases match TRBD1. Germline V gives CDR1 SGHVS, CDR2 FQNEAQ. V lost 0 bases and J lost 4; bases outside the gene matches: 1. This CDR3 comprises 16 residues. CDR3 bases: TGTGCCAGCAGCTTAGCTGGGACAGGGTATAATTCACCCCTCCACTTT. It translates to CASSLAGTGYNSPLHF.